The 2 T cell receptor beta chains given below trace back to one sample, sequenced in a study of a mutant IDH1 vaccine in newly diagnosed glioma. Regarding time point: baseline, week 1 (first vaccination visit). Treatment indicated: pre-vaccination baseline after standard-of-care therapy. Assay: immunoSEQ multiplex PCR; the TCRdb copy retains only in-frame clones and omits some. The sample carries roughly 70,000 clones, 65% to 90% recorded once. The sample in question was PBMCs, obtained from a glioma patient treated with radiotherapy, temozolomide or both. The source of these receptors is a man younger than 40 with glioma.

V gene TRBV7-6 combines with J gene TRBJ2-7; perhaps TRBD1 as D (5 bases). The V and J ends lost 5 bases and 3 bases respectively, with 11 bases between them. This CDR3 contains 13 residues. From germline, CDR1 is SGHVS and CDR2 FNYEAQ. CDR3 in amino acids: CASSARQSYEQYF. CDR3 in DNA: TGTGCCAGCAGCGCAAGACAGAGCTACGAGCAGTACTTC. Full variable domain (missing parts from reference TRBV7-6 and TRBJ2-7): GAGVSQSPRYKVTKRGQDVALRCDPISGHVSLYWYRQALGQGPEFLTYFNYEAQQDKSGLPNDRFSAERPEGSISTLTIQRTEQRDSAMYRCASSARQSYEQYFGPGTRLTVT.

The V call is TRBV27, the J call TRBJ2-7, with 11 nucleotides matching TRBD2. J gave up 3 bases and V 5 bases, and 9 bases lay outside the gene matches. The CDR3 is 16 amino acids. Germline assignment: CDR1 MNHEY and CDR2 SMNVEV (reference sequence). The chain's CDR3 is CASSPGTSGFIYEQYF. CDR3 bases: TGTGCCAGCAGTCCCGGGACTAGCGGTTTTATCTACGAGCAGTACTTC.